This entry features one T cell receptor beta chain sequence. Sequenced by immunoSEQ multiplex PCR; TCRdb stores in-frame clones only, minus some. The sample has approximately 100,000 clones, around 90% seen once; the top ten hold over 3%. The data derive from a study of T cell changes during pregnancy in multiple sclerosis. The CDR3 has 15 amino acids. CDR1 SGDLS and CDR2 YYNGEE come from the germline V gene. Unmatched junction bases numbered 8, after V lost 4 bases and J lost 4 bases. The TCR was taken from a female donor with multiple sclerosis, enrolled in a pregnancy study. The specimen was peripheral blood, collected in the second trimester of pregnancy. The V call is TRBV9, the J call TRBJ2-1, with 7 bases lining up with TRBD2. CDR3 DNA: TGTGCCAGCAGCTTTTCCTGGGGGGGTTACAATGAGCAGTTCTTC. This gives the protein CASSFSWGGYNEQFF.